This TCR beta chain was sequenced for a study of blood T cell repertoires in COVID-19. Repertoires were generated with immunoSEQ multiplex PCR, while TCRdb's copy carries only in-frame clones and drops some. The table has some 250,000 clones, approximately 88% seen once. CDR1 and CDR2 (germline): LNHDA, SQIVND (reference sequence). The V gene lost 7 bases and the J gene lost 1 base, with 7 bases spanning the gap. There are 12 residues in the CDR3. The origin of this receptor is a man aged 40-55 years with acute or convalescent COVID-19. The sequencing input was peripheral blood. This chain links TRBV19 with TRBJ1-1; no clear D. Here the CDR3 reads CASTSENTEAFF. DNA for the CDR3: TGTGCCAGTACTTCAGAGAACACTGAAGCTTTCTTT.